This paragraph reports one T cell receptor (beta chain). The source material, RNA transcripts, was used to amplify TCR beta CDR3 regions. Primed by the HTBI set, a first-round RT-PCR was run on the TCR CDR3. TCRdb reprocessed the multiplex PCR reads via MiXCR and lists one record per CDR3 protein. The data hold roughly 500,000 distinct CDR3 sequences, with 35% to 55% observed a single time. Trimming shortened V by 5 bases and J by 2 bases, and 16 bases separated the two germline ends. Germline CDR1 SGHTA, CDR2 FQGTGA. The CDR3 has 15 amino acids. This record belongs to a study of T cells in Graves' hyperthyroidism and ophthalmopathy.

This receptor was identified in an adult woman with Graves' disease, either hyperthyroidism or ophthalmopathy (not recorded which). Input material: peripheral blood or thyroid tissue (not recorded which). The V gene is TRBV7-3, the J gene TRBJ2-7; D may be TRBD2 (6 bases). DNA of the CDR3: TGTGCCAGCAGCCCCCTAGAGGGAGGAGCCTACGAGCAGTACTTC. Encoded protein: CASSPLEGGAYEQYF.